The clone carrying this T cell receptor beta chain has a handful of counts. In the original workflow: Estimates of nucleated cell counts were drawn from the amplification of reference gene primers. The data were produced by immunoSEQ multiplex PCR, yet TCRdb's version contains in-frame clones alone and is incomplete. V, J and clone size are those of that table, while D and trimming were read from the DNA. The sample consists of about 200,000 clones, roughly 80% of them appearing once. The CDR3 runs to 16 residues. CDR1 SGHNT and CDR2 YYREEE come from the germline V gene (reference sequence). V gave up 0 bases and J gave up 5 bases; unmatched junction bases: 10. This record comes from a study of blood T cell repertoires in COVID-19. At the level of the study: PBMCs, B-cell-depleted T cells, or T cells provided the cDNA or gDNA that made up the material.

The chain couples TRBV5-4 to TRBJ1-2; 7 nucleotides align to TRBD1. Sequenced material: peripheral blood. This TCR was sampled from a woman aged 80 or over with acute or convalescent COVID-19. CDR3 sequence (DNA): TGTGCCAGCAGCTTGGCCTGGACAGGTGGGGGATATGGCTACACCTTC. Its protein product is CASSLAWTGGGYGYTF.